This TCR beta chain originates from a study of cytomegalovirus exposure and HLA in healthy donors. General study results and limits: Across donors, most TCRs were seen rarely, yet some public ones were widespread. Later work found that TCR association rates differed between HLA loci; DRB1 had the most and HLA-C the fewest.

This clone was counted a single time. Its antigen is still unknown. CDR1 is MDHEN, CDR2 SYDVKM, per germline. The junction had 2 bases not matched to a gene; V was cut back by 1 base and J by 1 base. This CDR3 has 16 amino acids. PCR involved 60 Vbeta and 13 Jbeta primers. As processed by the authors: In a later analysis, the count reached 75 million to 90 million unique TCR beta chains, with about 9.9 million shared. Method: immunoSEQ multiplex PCR; TCRdb's copy keeps in-frame clones and lacks some. Clone size and V and J calls were adopted from that table, with D and trimming inferred from the DNA. Found here are approximately 150,000 clones, over 75% of them singletons; the top ten hold about 5%.

The TCR comes from a man younger than 40 in good health and CMV-seropositive. This chain connects TRBV28 to TRBJ2-2, with 8 bases aligning to TRBD1. Sequencing was performed on PBMCs. The CDR3 loop reads CASSLYGTGNTGELFF. The CDR3 bases are TGTGCCAGCAGTTTATACGGGACAGGGAACACCGGGGAGCTGTTTTTT.